A single sample is the source of the 23 T cell receptor beta chains below, sequenced in a study of CD8+ T cells in alopecia areata. After isolation, RNA underwent reverse transcription to generate cDNA as the sequencing template. Sequencing used immunoSEQ multiplex PCR; TCRdb keeps in-frame clones, though not all of them. The table includes hundreds of thousands of clones, 60% detected once. Treatment given: oral pan-JAK inhibitor, 5-10 mg twice daily. Specimen: CD4+ T cells sorted from blood, collected between weeks 51 and 54, from a patient treated with tofacitinib. The receptor source for this set is a human donor with alopecia areata.

This clone was recorded once. The genes are TRBV14 and TRBJ2-5; D unclear. The end of the DNA fits TRBJ2-7 better, so the J call may be wrong. This CDR3 has 14 residues. Germline CDR1 and CDR2: SGHDN and FVKESK. This CDR3 reads CASSRQQGTYEQYF. The CDR3, as DNA: TGTGCCAGCAGCCGCCAGCAAGGGACCTACGAGCAGTACTTC.

The V and J genes are TRBV30 and TRBJ1-2; 12 nucleotides line up with TRBD1. Trimming took 0 bases from V and 5 from J; bases not matched to a gene: 4. Per germline, CDR1 GTSNPN and CDR2 SVGIG (reference sequence). This CDR3 spans 15 amino acids. The CDR3 spells CAWSVWDRGPYGYTF. The CDR3 region has the DNA TGTGCCTGGAGTGTGTGGGACAGGGGGCCTTATGGCTACACCTTC.

On this clone: This sample includes further DNA sequences coding for the same CDR3. The V and J genes are TRBV30 and TRBJ2-4; maybe TRBD2 (5 bases). Germline V gene lookup returns CDR1 GTSNPN and CDR2 SVGIG (reference sequence). The CDR3 is 13 amino acids. Trimming removed 3 bases at V and 0 bases at J, with 6 bases between. DNA for the CDR3: TGTGCCTGGAGCGGACTAGCCAAAAACATTCAGTACTTC. This gives the protein CAWSGLAKNIQYF. The entire variable domain, with the rest obtained from reference TRBV30 and TRBJ2-4, is as follows: SQTIHQWPATLVQPVGSPLSLECTVEGTSNPNLYWYRQAAGRGLQLLFYSVGIGQISSEVPQNLSASRPQDRQFILSSKKLLLSDSGFYLCAWSGLAKNIQYFGAGTRLSVL.

This clone has a single count. The V gene is TRBV1, the J gene TRBJ2-5; whether TRBD1, the table's D call, matches the DNA was not checked. TRBV1 is designated a pseudogene. This CDR3 spans 14 amino acids. DNA for the CDR3: TGCACCAGCAGCCCCGGGACAGGGAGTGAGACCCAGTACTTC. Protein sequence: CTSSPGTGSETQYF.

The chain combines TRBV5-6 with TRBJ2-5, with D possibly matching TRBD2 (6 bases). V dropped 0 bases and J dropped 5 bases, with 11 bases sitting between them. Germline V CDR1 and CDR2: SGHDT, YYEEEE. The CDR3 extends over 14 amino acids. DNA for the CDR3: TGTGCCAGCAGCTTGGGCGGGGTAAGGGAGACCCAGTACTTC. Its protein product is CASSLGGVRETQYF.

This clone was seen a few times. The rearrangement uses TRBV9 and TRBJ2-5; no clear D gene. Germline-derived CDR1 and CDR2 are SGDLS and YYNGEE. The CDR3 covers 12 residues. The V end was cut by 2 bases, the J end by 5 bases, with 7 bases between. CDR3 amino acids: CASSVGEETQYF. The CDR3 DNA reads as TGTGCCAGCAGCGTTGGTGAGGAGACCCAGTACTTC.

This clone has only a few counts. V and J are TRBV19 and TRBJ1-5; perhaps TRBD1 as D (6 bases). Germline lookup yields CDR1 LNHDA and CDR2 SQIVND (reference sequence). The CDR3 length is 13 residues. Deletions cut 7 bases from V and 6 bases from J, with 13 bases between. CDR3 protein: CASTPDSAQPQHF. For the CDR3, the DNA is TGTGCCAGTACCCCGGACAGCGCTCAGCCCCAGCATTTT. Full variable domain (missing parts from reference TRBV19 and TRBJ1-5): DGGITQSPKYLFRKEGQNVTLSCEQNLNHDAMYWYRQDPGQGLRLIYYSQIVNDFQKGDIAEGYSVSREKKESFPLTVTSAQKNPTAFYLCASTPDSAQPQHFGDGTRLSIL.

The rearrangement joins TRBV27 to TRBJ1-2, with 7 bases identical to TRBD1. This CDR3 has 11 amino acids. With 8 bases clipped from V and 4 bases from J, the junction kept 1 base outside the gene matches. Germline CDR1 is MNHEY and CDR2 is SMNVEV (reference sequence). The chain's CDR3 is CASGTVYGYTF. CDR3 nucleotides: TGTGCCAGCGGGACAGTCTATGGCTACACCTTC.

The chain is built from TRBV13 and TRBJ2-3; TRBD2 aligns across 7 bases. There are 13 residues in the CDR3. The germline V gene has CDR1 PRHDT and CDR2 FYEKMQ (reference sequence). J was trimmed by 9 bases and V by 7 bases; bases with no gene match: 10. CDR3 amino acids: CASTTGGAVTQYF. The CDR3, as DNA: TGTGCCAGCACCACGGGAGGAGCGGTGACGCAGTATTTT.

J is TRBJ2-1 and V is TRBV9; D uncertain. From germline, CDR1 is SGDLS and CDR2 YYNGEE. The CDR3 consists of 14 residues. V was cut by 4 bases and J by 6 bases, with 14 bases left in between. CDR3 coding DNA: TGTGCCAGCAGCCCCCAGGCCCAGTTCAATGAGCAGTTCTTC. Encoded protein: CASSPQAQFNEQFF.

On this clone itself: A junction end diverges from the germline sequence, so it may reflect a read error. This chain links TRBV30 with TRBJ2-7; D gene uncertain. Germline V lookup: CDR1 GTSNPN, CDR2 SVGIG (reference sequence). The CDR3 has 10 residues. DNA of the CDR3: TGTGCCTGGAGTCCCCCCGAGCACTACTTC. Amino acid sequence: CAWSPPEHYF.

CDR3 sequence: CASKDGGAGYEQYF. The CDR3 DNA is TGTGCCAGTAAGGACGGGGGGGCAGGGTACGAGCAGTACTTC. The chain combines TRBV2 with TRBJ2-7; TRBD2 matches at 8 bases. The CDR3 runs to 14 residues. CDR1 and CDR2 (germline): SNHLY, FYNNEI. Germline trimming cut 9 bases from V and 4 bases from J; bases unmatched to any gene: 11.

This clone was observed a single time. V and J are TRBV9 and TRBJ2-6; 7 bases match TRBD1. Germline-derived CDR1 and CDR2 are SGDLS and YYNGEE. There are 16 residues in the CDR3. Germline trimming cut 2 bases from V and 0 bases from J; bases unmatched to any gene: 2. The CDR3 here is CASSVTGVSGANVLTF. CDR3 bases: TGTGCCAGCAGCGTTACAGGGGTCTCTGGGGCCAACGTCCTGACTTTC.

This clone was seen more than once but under ten times. CDR3 in DNA: TGTGCCAGCAGCTTCGACGGTACATATAATTCACCCCTCCACTTT. This translates into CASSFDGTYNSPLHF. The rearrangement joins TRBV7-9 to TRBJ1-6; D unresolved. The germline V and J ends were trimmed by 3 bases and 4 bases, with 10 bases remaining between them. The CDR3 contains 15 residues. Germline lookup yields CDR1 SEHNR and CDR2 FQNEAQ (reference sequence). The full variable domain, rest sourced from reference TRBV7-9 and TRBJ1-6, is DTGVSQNPRHKITKRGQNVTFRCDPISEHNRLYWYRQTLGQGPEFLTYFQNEAQLEKSRLLSDRFSAERPKGSFSTLEIQRTEQGDSAMYLCASSFDGTYNSPLHFGNGTRLTVT.

The V gene is TRBV9, the J gene TRBJ2-2, with 7 bases fitting TRBD2. The CDR3 extends over 15 amino acids. The trim removed 5 bases at V and 1 base at J, leaving 5 bases unmatched. Per germline, CDR1 SGDLS and CDR2 YYNGEE. The CDR3: CASRAGPQNTGELFF. CDR3 nucleotide sequence: TGTGCCAGCAGAGCGGGACCGCAGAACACCGGGGAGCTGTTTTTT.

The chain uses TRBV30 and TRBJ1-1; D unclear. The CDR3 contains 14 residues. The germline V and J ends were trimmed by 8 bases and 0 bases, with 16 bases remaining between them. Germline CDR1 is GTSNPN and CDR2 is SVGIG (reference sequence). CDR3 bases: TGTGCCAGGGTTCAGTTCGGCGTGAACACTGAAGCTTTCTTT. Amino acid sequence: CARVQFGVNTEAFF.

The chain is built from TRBV30 and TRBJ1-2; D is unclear. The length of the CDR3 is 12 residues. V lost 6 bases and J lost 2, with 10 bases in between. CDR1 is GTSNPN, CDR2 SVGIG, per germline (reference sequence). The CDR3 region has the DNA TGTGCCTGCCCCCTTTCGAACTATGGCTACACCTTC. Translation: CACPLSNYGYTF.

The sample holds a few counts of this clone. The chain uses TRBV29-1 and TRBJ2-3, with 8 bases aligning to TRBD1. J lost 4 bases, V lost 7 bases, and 10 bases had no gene match. CDR1 is SQVTM and CDR2 is ANQGSEA in the germline V gene. The length of the CDR3 is 14 residues. The CDR3 DNA is TGCAGCGCTCGACAGGGGTCCCCGTCAGATACGCAGTATTTT. Protein: CSARQGSPSDTQYF.

The V gene is TRBV29-1, the J gene TRBJ1-1; maybe TRBD1 (5 bases). CDR1 is SQVTM and CDR2 is ANQGSEA in the germline V gene. The CDR3 loop spans 12 amino acids. The V end was cut by 5 bases, the J end by 1 base, with 8 bases between. Written as DNA, the CDR3 is TGCAGCGTTTCGACAGCGAACACTGAAGCTTTCTTT. This gives the protein CSVSTANTEAFF. Filled out from reference TRBV29-1 and TRBJ1-1, the complete variable domain reads SAVISQKPSRDICQRGTSLTIQCQVDSQVTMMFWYRQQPGQSLTLIATANQGSEATYESGFVIDKFPISRPNLTFSTLTVSNMSPEDSSIYLCSVSTANTEAFFGQGTRLTVV.

The chain has TRBV6-5 and TRBJ2-7; 8 bases agree with TRBD1. This CDR3 is 14 amino acids long. The germline V gene encodes CDR1 MNHEY and CDR2 SVGAGI. The junction had 9 bases not matched to a gene; V was cut back by 5 bases and J by 6 bases. The CDR3 region is CASSATEDRGEQYF. The DNA of the CDR3 is TGTGCCAGCAGTGCGACCGAAGACAGGGGCGAGCAGTACTTC.

This clone has more than one count but fewer than ten. V and J are TRBV6-1 and TRBJ2-7; no clear D gene. CDR3 size: 11 residues. Germline CDR1 and CDR2: MNHNS and SASEGT. Deletions cut 2 bases from V and 4 bases from J, with 3 bases between. CDR3 sequence reads: CASSEFYEQYF. CDR3 bases: TGTGCCAGCAGTGAATTTTACGAGCAGTACTTC.

The genes are TRBV5-4 and TRBJ2-5, with TRBD2 matching 8 bases. CDR1 is SGHNT and CDR2 is YYREEE in the germline V gene (reference sequence). V was pared by 4 bases and J by 4 bases, with 6 bases of the junction left unmatched. This CDR3 region has 14 residues. The CDR3 DNA reads as TGTGCCAGCAGCCGGGGACTAGGAAGAGAGACCCAGTACTTC. Protein sequence: CASSRGLGRETQYF.

This clone showed up just a few times. CDR3 residues: CSAGTGVEKLFF. The DNA of the CDR3 is TGCAGCGCCGGGACAGGGGTTGAAAAACTGTTTTTT. V usage is TRBV29-1 and J usage is TRBJ1-4; the match to TRBD1 covers 10 bases. CDR3 size: 12 residues. V lost 7 bases and J lost 7; bases outside the gene matches: 3. The V gene's germline CDR1 is SQVTM and CDR2 ANQGSEA.